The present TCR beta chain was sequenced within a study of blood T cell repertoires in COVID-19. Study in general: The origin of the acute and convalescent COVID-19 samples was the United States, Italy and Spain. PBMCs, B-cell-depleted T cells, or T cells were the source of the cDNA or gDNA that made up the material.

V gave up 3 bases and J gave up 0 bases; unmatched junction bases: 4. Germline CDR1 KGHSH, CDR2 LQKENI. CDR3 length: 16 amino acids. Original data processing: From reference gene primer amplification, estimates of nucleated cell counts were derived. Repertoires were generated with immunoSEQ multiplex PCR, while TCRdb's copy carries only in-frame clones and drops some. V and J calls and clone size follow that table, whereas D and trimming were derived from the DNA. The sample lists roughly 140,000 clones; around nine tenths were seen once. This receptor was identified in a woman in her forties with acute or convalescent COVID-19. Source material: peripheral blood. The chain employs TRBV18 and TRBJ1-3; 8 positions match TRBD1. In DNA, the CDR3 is TGTGCCAGCTCACCGACAGGGGCCCACTCTGGAAACACCATATATTTT. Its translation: CASSPTGAHSGNTIYF.